Listed below are T cell receptor beta chains from one sample, sequenced in a study of beta chain features in type 1 diabetes. TCRdb's table, derived via immunoSEQ multiplex PCR, lists solely in-frame clones and lacks some. The repertoire includes more than 150,000 clones, less than 15% of them detected once, and approximately 0.62% sits in the top ten. The specimen was central memory CD4+ T cells from blood. The origin of the receptors is a young woman in good health. Each CDR3 is given without its conserved first and last residue.

v_gene: TRBV6-4; CDR3aa: ASSDSHYGYT
v_gene: TRBV18; CDR3aa: ASSPDRVNTEAF
v_gene: TRBV11-3; CDR3aa: ASSYTGKGTQY
v_gene: TRBV11-2; CDR3aa: ASSHNQGQETQY
v_gene: TRBV7-6; CDR3aa: ASSLRTSGLYEQY
v_gene: TRBV30; CDR3aa: AWSPGQPEAF
v_gene: TRBV5-4; CDR3aa: ASSKLAGDREQY
v_gene: TRBV27; CDR3aa: ASSLGQGTDTQY
v_gene: TRBV7-8; CDR3aa: ASTTGGAISNEQF
v_gene: TRBV15; CDR3aa: ATSRVPDRRLNTEAF
v_gene: TRBV29-1; CDR3aa: SVRGIMTEQF
v_gene: TRBV29-1; CDR3aa: SVEVESASSYEQY
v_gene: TRBV30; CDR3aa: AWSGASGFVSGANVLT
v_gene: TRBV30; CDR3aa: AWSVRGNQPQH
v_gene: TRBV27; CDR3aa: ASSDVAGTQH
v_gene: TRBV5-4; CDR3aa: ASSLFQGAVGELF
v_gene: TRBV10-3; CDR3aa: AISDVPLAGGSTDTQY
v_gene: TRBV11-2; CDR3aa: ASSLDLPNEQF
v_gene: TRBV7-2; CDR3aa: ASSFTGTGSSGNTIY
v_gene: TRBV30; CDR3aa: AWTSGRDTQY
v_gene: TRBV5-1; CDR3aa: ASSLDGGRRETQY
v_gene: TRBV7-6; CDR3aa: ASSPPGSVRNEQY
v_gene: TRBV7-9; CDR3aa: ASSSGQDTDTQY
v_gene: TRBV11-2; CDR3aa: ASSLAGTGGVNEQF
v_gene: TRBV4-2; CDR3aa: ASSQGAGGGTDTQY
v_gene: TRBV30; CDR3aa: AWSPGTVQETQY
v_gene: TRBV29-1; CDR3aa: SVEFARGETQY